The entry below gives a single T cell receptor (beta chain) sequence along with its context. Its matching antigen is unknown. The source of the sample is a study of cytomegalovirus exposure and HLA in healthy donors. Study conclusions and caveats: What a later analysis showed was that several of the most significant clusters appeared linked to common viral pathogens. Accurate HLA-A and HLA-B prediction from TCR beta sequences was reported for most subjects.

The PCR employed 60 Vbeta primers together with 13 Jbeta primers. Clones were sequenced by immunoSEQ multiplex PCR, and TCRdb holds only the in-frame ones, with some missing. Among over 80,000 clones listed, 81% were seen once. The CDR3 sequence is 13 residues long. J was trimmed by 8 bases and V by 5 bases; bases with no gene match: 8. The germline gives CDR1 SGHAT, CDR2 FQNNGV. The material sequenced was PBMCs. The sequence was collected from a man between 35 and 55 years old in good health and CMV-seropositive. This chain joins TRBV11-2 and TRBJ1-2; 7 nucleotides agree with TRBD1. The CDR3 nucleotides are TGTGCCAGCAGCCTTCCGGGACAGAAGGGCTACACCTTC. This codes for CASSLPGQKGYTF.